A single sample gave rise to the 8 T cell receptor beta chains below, sequenced in a study of OX40 agonist ivuxolimab in advanced cancers. Library preparation was by the immunoSEQ multiplex PCR assay. Not all clones reach the TCRdb copy of this immuneACCESS table, which keeps in-frame sequences only. Checked studies attribute under half of the gap to unresolved V genes and leave the rest unexplained. For this sample the table gives about 81,000 clones, of which 70% to 90% were detected only once. The ten largest clones represent about 0.52% of the sample. The sequenced sample was CD4+ or CD8+ T cells sorted from blood, obtained in a trial of the OX40 agonist ivuxolimab. The receptors originated from an adult with an advanced solid tumor such as melanoma, head and neck, liver or kidney cancer.

DNA of the CDR3: TGTGCCAGCAGCTTTCGTCTTTACAATGAGCAGTTCTTC. Encoded protein: CASSFRLYNEQFF. The chain links TRBV5-5 to TRBJ2-1; no clear D. CDR3 length equals 13 residues. Deletions cut 2 bases from V and 4 bases from J, with 7 bases between. Germline V CDR1 and CDR2: SGHKS, YYEKEE (reference sequence).

J is TRBJ1-5 and V is TRBV9; the D gene is possibly TRBD1 (6 bases). Trimming took 0 bases from V and 7 from J, leaving 8 bases between them. Germline V gene lookup returns CDR1 SGDLS and CDR2 YYNGEE. The CDR3 loop spans 13 amino acids. The CDR3 sequence is CASSVDREQPQHF. The CDR3 region has the DNA TGTGCCAGCAGCGTAGACAGGGAACAGCCCCAGCATTTT.

The rearrangement joins TRBV5-6 to TRBJ2-7, with 7 bases aligning to TRBD1. The CDR3 covers 16 residues. Germline V gene lookup returns CDR1 SGHDT and CDR2 YYEEEE. The trim removed 6 bases at V and 0 bases at J, leaving 12 bases unmatched. CDR3 amino acids: CASNTPGQRSSYEQYF. The CDR3, as DNA: TGTGCCAGCAATACCCCGGGACAGAGGAGCTCCTACGAGCAGTACTTC.

This clone was recorded only once. The CDR3 nucleotides are TGTGCCAGCAGTGAAGCTGGAGGTTTCGAGCAGTACTTC. Translating gives CASSEAGGFEQYF. The chain links TRBV6-1 to TRBJ2-7; TRBD2 is a possible D gene (5 bases). The germline gives CDR1 MNHNS, CDR2 SASEGT. V was trimmed by 0 bases and J by 6 bases, leaving 9 bases between them. The CDR3 is made up of 13 amino acids.

The genes are TRBV9 and TRBJ2-2; TRBD1 aligns across 9 bases. V shed 0 bases, J shed 0 bases, and the junction held 0 bases outside the gene matches. Per germline, CDR1 SGDLS and CDR2 YYNGEE. The CDR3 sequence is 16 residues long. The CDR3 reads CASSVGQGANTGELFF. The CDR3 DNA reads as TGTGCCAGCAGCGTAGGACAGGGGGCGAACACCGGGGAGCTGTTTTTT.

The chain uses TRBV5-1 and TRBJ2-2; D not resolved. The CDR3 totals 14 residues. Germline CDR1 SGHRS, CDR2 YFSETQ. V was shortened by 1 base and J by 3 bases, with 7 bases between the two germline ends. In DNA, the CDR3 is TGCGCCAGCAGCTTGATCGTTGACACCGGGGAGCTGTTTTTT. Amino acid sequence: CASSLIVDTGELFF.

This chain uses TRBV28 with TRBJ1-1; D ambiguous. Germline lookup yields CDR1 MDHEN and CDR2 SYDVKM. The V and J ends lost 5 bases and 5 bases respectively, with 9 bases between them. The CDR3 is 12 amino acids. In DNA, the CDR3 is TGTGCCAGCAGTCCCGGAGGGACTGAAGCTTTCTTT. Translation gives CASSPGGTEAFF. Supplemented by reference TRBV28 and TRBJ1-1, the full variable domain reads DVKVTQSSRYLVKRTGEKVFLECVQDMDHENMFWYRQDPGLGLRLIYFSYDVKMKEKGDIPEGYSVSREKKERFSLILESASTNQTSMYLCASSPGGTEAFFGQGTRLTVV.

The chain uses TRBV11-2 and TRBJ1-2; a possible D gene is TRBD1 (5 bases). V was clipped by 5 bases and J by 7 bases, with 11 bases between them. This CDR3 comprises 12 residues. Germline V gene sequence: CDR1 SGHAT, CDR2 FQNNGV. The CDR3, as DNA: TGTGCCAGCAGCCCTGGGGGGTCTGGCTACACCTTC. Translated, it gives CASSPGGSGYTF.